The T cell receptor beta chain described here comes from a study of shared clonotypes between healthy human individuals. The table came from immunoSEQ multiplex PCR; TCRdb's copy has only in-frame clones and leaves some out. The sample has millions of clones; about 95% are singletons. Naive CD8 isolation took CD45RO-negative cells positively selected for CCR7 and excluded terminally differentiated effector memory CD45RA+ cells. V shed 2 bases and J 14 bases; nucleotides not matched to a gene: 5. The germline gives CDR1 MNHEY, CDR2 SVGAGI. The CDR3 is 11 amino acids. The sequenced sample was naive CD8+ T cells sorted from blood. The TCR comes from a man between 18 and 35 years old in good health. This chain joins TRBV6-5 and TRBJ1-1; TRBD1 aligns across 7 bases. CDR3 DNA sequence: TGTGCCAGCAGTTACAACAGGGGTGAATTCTTT. Translating it yields CASSYNRGEFF.